One sample yielded the 18 T cell receptor beta chains listed below, sequenced in a study of cytomegalovirus exposure and HLA in healthy donors. The study ran its PCR with 60 Vbeta and 13 Jbeta primers. Profiled with immunoSEQ multiplex PCR; TCRdb holds only in-frame clones, not every one. The repertoire holds around 100,000 clones, with approximately 76% as singletons. The sample was PBMCs. The receptors were gathered from a man aged 40-50 years in good health and CMV-seronegative.

The chain uses TRBV9 and TRBJ1-3, with D perhaps TRBD1 (5 bases). This CDR3 has 16 residues. V was trimmed by 3 bases and J by 3 bases, leaving 16 bases between them. The V gene's germline CDR1 is SGDLS and CDR2 YYNGEE. The CDR3 here is CASSGGTSTGGNTIYF. For the CDR3, the DNA is TGTGCCAGCAGCGGGGGGACTTCGACGGGTGGAAACACCATATATTTT.

The gene calls are TRBV5-4 and TRBJ2-1; TRBD2 aligns across 8 bases. This CDR3 spans 14 amino acids. Germline CDR1 and CDR2: SGHNT and YYREEE (reference sequence). The V gene end was trimmed by 1 base and the J gene end by 7 bases; junction bases not matched to a gene: 4. CDR3 loop: CASSLSGGRNEQFF. The CDR3 DNA sequence: TGTGCCAGCAGCTTGTCGGGGGGGCGAAATGAGCAGTTCTTC. Drawing the rest from reference TRBV5-4 and TRBJ2-1, the complete variable domain is ETGVTQSPTHLIKTRGQQVTLRCSSQSGHNTVSWYQQALGQGPQFIFQYYREEENGRGNFPPRFSGLQFPNYSSELNVNALELDDSALYLCASSLSGGRNEQFFGPGTRLTVL.

This clone was counted only a few times. V gene TRBV19 combines with J gene TRBJ1-5; D gene unclear. The CDR3 is 13 amino acids. Germline assignment: CDR1 LNHDA and CDR2 SQIVND (reference sequence). The V end was cut by 1 base, the J end by 4 bases, with 5 bases between. DNA for the CDR3: TGTGCCAGTAGTATAGTACGGAATCAGCCCCAGCATTTT. Its protein product is CASSIVRNQPQHF.

This clone has more than one count but fewer than ten. V and J are TRBV5-4 and TRBJ2-3; the D is unclear. V lost 4 bases and J lost 1, with 10 bases in between. Germline CDR1 reads SGHNT; CDR2 reads YYREEE (reference sequence). The CDR3 loop spans 14 amino acids. This CDR3 is CASSPARGTDTQYF. CDR3 coding DNA: TGTGCCAGCAGCCCGGCTCGGGGCACAGATACGCAGTATTTT. Together with reference TRBV5-4 and TRBJ2-3, the CDR3 gives the full variable domain: ETGVTQSPTHLIKTRGQQVTLRCSSQSGHNTVSWYQQALGQGPQFIFQYYREEENGRGNFPPRFSGLQFPNYSSELNVNALELDDSALYLCASSPARGTDTQYFGPGTRLTVL.

The chain has TRBV30 and TRBJ1-6; 7 positions match TRBD1. Germline-derived CDR1 and CDR2 are GTSNPN and SVGIG (reference sequence). The CDR3 contains 16 residues. V shed 2 bases and J 5 bases; nucleotides not matched to a gene: 9. The DNA of the CDR3 is TGTGCCTGGAGTATACGGACAGGAAATAATAATTCACCCCTCCACTTT. It specifies CAWSIRTGNNNSPLHF.

The chain is built from TRBV5-1 and TRBJ2-5, with 11 positions matching TRBD2. The CDR3 loop spans 14 amino acids. V lost 6 bases and J lost 1; bases outside the gene matches: 2. Per the germline V gene, CDR1 is SGHRS and CDR2 is YFSETQ. The CDR3 nucleotides read TGCGCCAGCAAGGGACTAGCGGCCCAAGAGACCCAGTACTTC. It codes for CASKGLAAQETQYF.

V usage is TRBV10-1 and J usage is TRBJ2-2; D not resolved. The germline CDR1 and CDR2 sequences are WNHNN and SYGVQD (reference sequence). V dropped 2 bases and J dropped 4 bases, with 11 bases sitting between them. CDR3 size: 15 residues. The CDR3 bases are TGCGCCAGCAGTGAGACGGGTAGGCGCACCGGGGAGCTGTTTTTT. This sequence encodes CASSETGRRTGELFF.

The V and J genes are TRBV10-1 and TRBJ1-1; D is ambiguous. Germline V gives CDR1 WNHNN, CDR2 SYGVQD (reference sequence). CDR3 length: 13 amino acids. V was cut by 6 bases and J by 0 bases, with 8 bases left in between. The CDR3 nucleotides are TGCGCCAGCAGCGAACTTTTGAACACTGAAGCTTTCTTT. It encodes CASSELLNTEAFF.

The chain has TRBV19 and TRBJ2-7; D is possibly TRBD1 (6 bases). There are 12 residues in the CDR3. The germline V gene encodes CDR1 LNHDA and CDR2 SQIVND (reference sequence). V gave up 6 bases and J gave up 2 bases, with 8 bases separating them. The CDR3 sequence is CASSRGTYEQYF. Here the CDR3 DNA reads TGTGCCAGTAGCAGGGGAACCTACGAGCAGTACTTC.

The chain combines TRBV7-2 with TRBJ1-1; the D gene is possibly TRBD1 (6 bases). CDR1 is SGHTA and CDR2 is FQGNSA in the germline V gene. The germline V and J ends were trimmed by 4 bases and 1 base, with 7 bases remaining between them. This CDR3 has 13 residues. This CDR3 reads CASSWTANTEAFF. In DNA, the CDR3 is TGTGCCAGCAGCTGGACAGCGAACACTGAAGCTTTCTTT.

The J gene is TRBJ2-3, the V gene TRBV10-2; TRBD2 agrees at 7 bases. Germline assignment: CDR1 WSHSY and CDR2 SAAADI. This CDR3 comprises 17 residues. The junction had 8 bases not matched to a gene; V was cut back by 0 bases and J by 2 bases. The CDR3 is CASSESGGAGVTDTQYF. Here the CDR3 DNA reads TGCGCCAGCAGTGAGTCGGGGGGTGCGGGGGTCACAGATACGCAGTATTTT.

This chain uses TRBV9 with TRBJ2-3, with 9 bases that match TRBD1. The CDR3 runs 16 residues. Unmatched junction bases numbered 8, after V lost 4 bases and J lost 2 bases. Germline loops: CDR1 SGDLS, CDR2 YYNGEE. The CDR3 nucleotides read TGTGCCAGCAGCTTAACAGGGGGCGGCAACACAGATACGCAGTATTTT. This sequence encodes CASSLTGGGNTDTQYF.

The chain uses TRBV9 and TRBJ2-2; TRBD1 matches at 7 bases. Germline CDR1 and CDR2: SGDLS and YYNGEE. The CDR3 is 14 amino acids. J was trimmed by 5 bases and V by 4 bases; bases with no gene match: 5. The CDR3 spells CASSPGTATGELFF. In DNA form, the CDR3 reads TGTGCCAGCAGCCCTGGGACAGCTACCGGGGAGCTGTTTTTT.

This clone showed up just a few times. The J gene is TRBJ2-2, the V gene TRBV27, with D possibly TRBD1 on 6 matching bases. V lost 4 bases, J lost 0 bases, and 6 bases lay in between. CDR1 is MNHEY and CDR2 is SMNVEV in the germline V gene (reference sequence). The CDR3 spans 14 residues. The CDR3 reads CASSYRANTGELFF. The CDR3 nucleotides read TGTGCCAGCAGTTACAGGGCGAACACCGGGGAGCTGTTTTTT.

The genes are TRBV4-3 and TRBJ2-2, with 7 bases identical to TRBD2. Germline CDR1 reads LGHNA; CDR2 reads YSLEER. The CDR3 has 16 residues. Trimming cost V 4 bases and J 4 bases; bases outside gene matches: 9. In DNA, the CDR3 is TGCGCCAGCAGCCGAGGGACGGGGGGTAGCACCGGGGAGCTGTTTTTT. It is translated as CASSRGTGGSTGELFF.

The rearrangement joins TRBV27 to TRBJ1-4; 7 bases match TRBD1. The V gene's germline CDR1 is MNHEY and CDR2 SMNVEV (reference sequence). This CDR3 is 14 amino acids long. With 5 bases clipped from V and 7 bases from J, the junction kept 7 bases outside the gene matches. The DNA of the CDR3 is TGTGCCAGCAGTCTCCGACAGGGAAGTGAAAAACTGTTTTTT. As protein: CASSLRQGSEKLFF. The whole variable domain, remainder taken from reference TRBV27 and TRBJ1-4, is EAQVTQNPRYLITVTGKKLTVTCSQNMNHEYMSWYRQDPGLGLRQIYYSMNVEVTDKGDVPEGYKVSRKEKRNFPLILESPSPNQTSLYFCASSLRQGSEKLFFGSGTQLSVL.

V is TRBV28 and J is TRBJ1-5; D is undetermined. The germline V gene has CDR1 MDHEN and CDR2 SYDVKM. The CDR3 runs 13 residues. Trimming took off 7 bases at V and 1 base at J, with 8 bases between the two ends. CDR3 DNA: TGTGCCAGCATTGTCTCGAGCAATCAGCCCCAGCATTTT. As protein: CASIVSSNQPQHF. Supplemented by reference TRBV28 and TRBJ1-5, the full variable domain reads DVKVTQSSRYLVKRTGEKVFLECVQDMDHENMFWYRQDPGLGLRLIYFSYDVKMKEKGDIPEGYSVSREKKERFSLILESASTNQTSMYLCASIVSSNQPQHFGDGTRLSIL.

Concerning this clone: Germline and junction disagree at one end, which may indicate a read error. The chain joins TRBV29-1 to TRBJ1-2; D gene unclear. Per the germline V gene, CDR1 is SQVTM and CDR2 is ANQGSEA. The CDR3 covers 12 residues. CDR3: CSVEGLNYDYTF. The CDR3 DNA follows: TGCAGCGTTGAGGGTCTTAACTATGACTACACCTTC. The full variable domain, with the rest looked up from reference TRBV29-1 and TRBJ1-2, is SAVISQKPSRDICQRGTSLTIQCQVDSQVTMMFWYRQQPGQSLTLIATANQGSEATYESGFVIDKFPISRPNLTFSTLTVSNMSPEDSSIYLCSVEGLNYDYTFGSGTRLTVV.